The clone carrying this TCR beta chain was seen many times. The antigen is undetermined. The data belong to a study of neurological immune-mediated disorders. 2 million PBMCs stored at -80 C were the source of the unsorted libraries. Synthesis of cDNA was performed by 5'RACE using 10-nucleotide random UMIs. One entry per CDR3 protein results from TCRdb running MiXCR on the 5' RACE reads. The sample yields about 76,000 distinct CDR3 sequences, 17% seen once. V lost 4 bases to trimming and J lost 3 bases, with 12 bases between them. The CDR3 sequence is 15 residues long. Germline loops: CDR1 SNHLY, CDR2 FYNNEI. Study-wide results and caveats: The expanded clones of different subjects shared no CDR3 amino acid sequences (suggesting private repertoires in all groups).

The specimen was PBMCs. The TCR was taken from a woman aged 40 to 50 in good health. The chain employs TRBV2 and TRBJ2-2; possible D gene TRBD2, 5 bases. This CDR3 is CASSADGADTGELFF. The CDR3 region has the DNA TGTGCCAGCAGTGCCGACGGAGCGGACACCGGGGAGCTGTTTTTT.